This entry describes one T cell receptor (beta chain). The data stem from a study of blood T cell repertoires in COVID-19. Per germline, CDR1 MGHDK and CDR2 SYGVNS. This CDR3 comprises 15 residues. V gave up 0 bases and J gave up 7 bases; unmatched junction bases: 6. Repertoires were generated with immunoSEQ multiplex PCR, while TCRdb's copy carries only in-frame clones and drops some. The sample carries tens of thousands of clones, around 80% recorded once. The TCR comes from a human donor with active or convalescent COVID-19. The donor label of this sample is uncertain. Input material: peripheral blood. The rearrangement joins TRBV25-1 to TRBJ1-1, with 9 bases aligning to TRBD1. CDR3 DNA sequence: TGTGCCAGCAGTGAATATGGGACAGGGTATGTTGAAGCTTTCTTT. Amino acids: CASSEYGTGYVEAFF.